The present T cell receptor (beta chain) was sequenced within a study of T cells in Graves' hyperthyroidism and ophthalmopathy (dated by TCRdb to between 2018 and 2021). With regard to the full study: Peripheral blood samples were taken at initial diagnosis, before any treatment was given. After sampling, hyperthyroidism patients received methimazole starting at 30 mg daily, and ophthalmopathy patients received high-dose intravenous methylprednisolone. According to the paper, TCR Vbeta CDR3 sequencing was carried out on more than 120 peripheral blood samples, which came from 40 to 45 ophthalmopathy, around 75 hyperthyroidism and some 17 progressor patients. To identify distinguishing TCR V-J signatures, a discovery cohort of around 98 patients was used, comprising 40 to 45 with Graves' ophthalmopathy and 57 with stable Graves' hyperthyroidism. Thyroid tissue and blood T-cell repertoires from several Graves' hyperthyroidism patients were also compared in the study. Prospective prediction of ophthalmopathy was tested in an independent validation cohort consisting of some 19 hyperthyroidism patients and some 17 patients who later progressed to ophthalmopathy. The 75 to 100 discovery patients were randomly divided into training and test sets at a 7:3 ratio.

The TCR beta CDR3 regions were amplified from the RNA transcripts. The first round of RT-PCR for the TCR CDR3 was performed with the HTBI primer set and the Qiagen OneStep RT-PCR kit. A second multiplex PCR round built the libraries, followed by size selection and purification. Sequencing of the libraries was done on an Illumina HiSeq2000 using paired-end 100 bp reads. In the original analysis: SOAPnuke was used to process the raw data, with reads discarded if the reads contained adapters or uncalled bases, had a mean Phred below 15, or lacked an exact constant-primer or identifier match. COPE v1.2.5 was used to merge high-quality paired reads, and clonotypes were defined as unique nucleotide sequences. MiTCR v1.1 was used to align clonotypes to the IMGT TRBV, TRBD and TRBJ reference segments. Only V-J combinations with frequency above 0.0001, covering approximately 99% of repertoires, were analysed. The TCS score was defined as the ratio of F50 (clonal expansion) to E x V (chaos), calculated using BLOSUM62-based TCRdist between CDR3 peptides within each V-J. Welch's t-statistics and random forest reduced 500 to 650 V-J features to roughly 13, which were used in a naive Bayes classifier (R e1071). TCRdb reran the public reads through fastp at Q25 and MiXCR, keeping productive beta chains. Every entry covers one CDR3 protein and lists the most common genes and DNA from its rows. The V and J calls were not made by the authors but by TCRdb's processing. The sample table lists about 400,000 distinct CDR3 sequences, roughly 14% of them with a count of one. The ten largest clones add up to roughly 13% of the sample.

Overall study outcomes, separate from this receptor: Most expanded thyroid clonotypes (frequency above 0.001) were also detected in blood, a finding suggesting that blood repertoires may reflect thyroid immune responses. In validation, the model predicted progression to ophthalmopathy a median of around 6.5 months before onset, with 70% to 71% sensitivity and almost 75% specificity. A 13 V-J signature model separated ophthalmopathy from stable hyperthyroidism, with around 91% sensitivity and just under 84% specificity in cross-validation and 80%/75% in testing. Sample size was not statistically predetermined, and investigators were not blinded to group allocation.

As for this clonotype: It has no known antigen specificity. The record has no base qualities; no much larger clone is one base away.

CDR1 and CDR2, per the germline V gene, are MGHDK and SYGVNS. Its CDR3 holds 14 amino acids, cysteine through phenylalanine. The read is trimmed to its CDR3 DNA, 42 bases read in frame from base 1. V lost 6 bases and J lost 9 bases; the stretch between them is 15 bases long. Moderately to severely active disease, a Clinical Activity Score of at least 3, a NOSPECS grade of at least 4, and a duration under 3 months were present in ophthalmopathy patients. Patients with uncontrolled infections, other autoimmune diseases, pregnancy or lactation were excluded. Diagnoses were established on the basis of clinical symptoms, serum thyroxine and TRAb, thyroid ultrasound, and orbital computed tomography. PBMCs were isolated from 7.5 to 10 ml of fresh peripheral blood by Ficoll-Paque density gradient centrifugation. Total RNA was extracted with Trizol reagent, and quality was checked on an Agilent 2100 Bioanalyzer.

The sequence links TRBV25-1 to TRBJ1-6; the D region possibly corresponds to TRBD1 (6 bases align). What was sequenced was blood. The clonotype was recovered from a man aged 18 to 35 with Graves' ophthalmopathy. The nucleotide sequence is given as TGTGCCAGCAGGGGAGGGGGACTGGGTTCACCCCTCCACTTT. This gives the protein CASRGGGLGSPLHF.